Below, 12 T cell receptor beta chains from the same sample are listed, as sequenced in a study of metastatic and nonmetastatic thyroid tumors. TCRdb re-clonotyped the PCR reads through MiXCR. The data contain under 15,000 clones, about an eighth of them singletons. All patients reached thyroid surgery having received no treatment beforehand. The sequenced material came from blood. Source of these receptors: a female donor with papillary thyroid cancer or a benign thyroid nodule (not recorded which). Some clones in this sample may be carry-over from other donors' samples.

Many counts were recorded for this clone. The chain employs TRBV7-9 and TRBJ1-2, with D hard to call. This CDR3 has 13 amino acids. Trimming pared 1 base from V and 5 bases from J, leaving 8 bases between. In germline, CDR1 is SEHNR, CDR2 FQNEAQ (reference sequence). CDR3 region: CASSLGQEYGYTF. CDR3 sequence (DNA): TGTGCCAGCAGCTTAGGTCAGGAATATGGCTACACCTTC.

This chain joins TRBV20-1 and TRBJ1-2; D perhaps matches TRBD1 (5 bases). CDR3 size: 13 residues. Per the germline V gene, CDR1 is DFQATT and CDR2 is SNEGSKA (reference sequence). V was shortened by 6 bases and J by 3 bases, with 14 bases between the two germline ends. This CDR3 is CSAMGPEDYGYTF. CDR3 coding DNA: TGCAGTGCAATGGGGCCAGAAGACTATGGCTACACCTTC.

In this sample, this clone turned up many times. The chain combines TRBV12-3 or TRBV12-4 with TRBJ2-3, with 13 bases that match TRBD2. This CDR3 is 16 amino acids long. The V gene end was trimmed by 1 base and the J gene end by 6 bases; junction bases not matched to a gene: 4. The CDR3 sequence: CASSLGLAGGMDTQYF. CDR3 nucleotides: TGTGCCAGCAGTTTAGGACTAGCGGGGGGCATGGATACGCAGTATTTT.

This clone qualifies as medium-sized. The chain recombines TRBV7-8 with TRBJ1-5; a weak D match, TRBD1 (6 bases). Germline loops: CDR1 SGHVS, CDR2 FQNEAQ. Trimming stripped 1 base from V and 6 bases from J, with 13 bases between. The CDR3 sequence is 15 residues long. In DNA, the CDR3 is TGTGCCAGCAGCTTAGAGGCAGGGGTGGCTCAGCCCCAGCATTTT. Encoded protein: CASSLEAGVAQPQHF.

This clone has a handful of counts. J is TRBJ1-2 and V is TRBV11-2; no clear D. Between the trimmed V and J ends, which lost 4 bases and 7 bases, there was a span of 25 bases. CDR1 and CDR2 (germline): SGHAT, FQNNGV. CDR3 length equals 17 residues. CDR3 protein: CASSSIKGNSLAPGYTF. In DNA form, the CDR3 reads TGTGCCAGCAGCTCTATCAAAGGGAACTCCTTAGCGCCTGGCTACACCTTC.

The gene calls are TRBV6-1 and TRBJ1-5; D not resolved. Germline CDR1 MNHNS, CDR2 SASEGT. V shed 6 bases and J shed 2 bases, with 11 bases lying between them. CDR3 length: 14 residues. Here the CDR3 reads CASREYMGNQPQHF. CDR3 coding DNA: TGTGCCAGCAGAGAGTACATGGGCAATCAGCCCCAGCATTTT.

This clone was recorded many times. This chain connects TRBV5-1 to TRBJ2-7, with D tentatively TRBD1 (6 bases). This CDR3 spans 12 amino acids. Per germline, CDR1 SGHRS and CDR2 YFSETQ. V shed 2 bases and J shed 4 bases, with 7 bases lying between them. The CDR3 protein is CASSLQGYEQYF. The CDR3 DNA follows: TGCGCCAGCAGCTTACAGGGATACGAGCAGTACTTC.

By share of the sample, this clone is medium-sized. The chain joins TRBV6-1 to TRBJ1-1; maybe TRBD1 (5 bases). CDR3 size: 14 residues. V was shortened by 4 bases and J by 3 bases, with 12 bases between the two germline ends. Germline V CDR1 and CDR2: MNHNS, SASEGT. The CDR3 region is CASSVRQSDTEAFF. CDR3 DNA: TGTGCCAGCAGTGTAAGACAGTCGGACACTGAAGCTTTCTTT.

The table lists this clone with many counts. The V and J genes are TRBV19 and TRBJ2-1; D is uncertain. Germline V lookup: CDR1 LNHDA, CDR2 SQIVND (reference sequence). The CDR3 loop spans 12 amino acids. Trimming took off 7 bases at V and 3 bases at J, with 7 bases between the two ends. CDR3 region: CASNDRYNEQFF. CDR3 in DNA: TGTGCCAGTAACGACCGCTACAATGAGCAGTTCTTC.

This clone has at least ten counts. The rearrangement joins TRBV9 to TRBJ1-4; TRBD1 might be the D (6 bases). Germline V gene sequence: CDR1 SGDLS, CDR2 YYNGEE. V was pared by 4 bases and J by 6 bases, with 16 bases between. This CDR3 has 15 amino acids. The CDR3 spells CASSYGGRRDEKLFF. CDR3 DNA: TGTGCCAGCAGCTATGGGGGGCGCCGGGATGAAAAACTGTTTTTT.

This clone qualifies as medium-sized (0.01 to 0.1%). V and J are TRBV19 and TRBJ2-1, with 10 bases identical to TRBD1. This CDR3 is 15 amino acids long. The junction had 7 bases not matched to a gene; V was cut back by 4 bases and J by 7 bases. Germline loops: CDR1 LNHDA, CDR2 SQIVND (reference sequence). CDR3 residues: CASSRRQGARNEQFF. For the CDR3, the DNA is TGTGCCAGTAGTAGAAGACAGGGGGCGCGTAATGAGCAGTTCTTC.

By its share, this clone is medium-sized. The CDR3 reads CASSLTGRGGYTF. The CDR3 nucleotides are TGTGCCAGCAGTTTAACGGGGAGAGGGGGCTACACCTTC. The chain combines TRBV27 with TRBJ1-2; D is uncertain. This CDR3 spans 13 amino acids. V lost 2 bases, J lost 8 bases, and 12 bases lay in between. CDR1 and CDR2 (germline): MNHEY, SMNVEV (reference sequence).